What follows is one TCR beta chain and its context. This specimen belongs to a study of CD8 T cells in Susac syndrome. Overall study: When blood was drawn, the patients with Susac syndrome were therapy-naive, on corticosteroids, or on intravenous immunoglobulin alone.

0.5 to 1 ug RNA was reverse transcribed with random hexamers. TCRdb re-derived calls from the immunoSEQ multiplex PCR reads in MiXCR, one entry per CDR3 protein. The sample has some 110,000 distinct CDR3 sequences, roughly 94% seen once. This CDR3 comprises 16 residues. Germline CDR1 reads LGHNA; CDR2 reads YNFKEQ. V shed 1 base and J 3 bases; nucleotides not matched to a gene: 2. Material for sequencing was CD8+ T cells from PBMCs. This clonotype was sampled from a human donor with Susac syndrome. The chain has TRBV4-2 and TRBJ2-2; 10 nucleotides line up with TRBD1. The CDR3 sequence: CASSQGGTGDTGELFF. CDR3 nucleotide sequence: TGTGCCAGCAGCCAAGGCGGGACAGGGGACACCGGGGAGCTGTTTTTT.